The 3 T cell receptor beta chains below were found in one sample sequenced in a study of immune heterogeneity within non-small cell lung tumors. Using 32 V and 13 J primers, multiplex PCR amplified TCR beta CDR3. MiXCR was run by TCRdb on the multiplex PCR reads, yielding one entry per CDR3 protein. The sample includes about 22,000 distinct CDR3 sequences, about 25% of them seen just once. Template input, which was bulk tumor genomic DNA, totaled 450 to 600 ng per sample. Several widely spaced biopsies per primary tumor were taken during surgery. The study enrolled patients with untreated, newly diagnosed non-small cell lung cancer who underwent curative surgery. The source material was lung tumor tissue. All receptors derive from a man aged 40-55 years with non-small cell lung cancer.

A note on this clonotype: A much more abundant neighbour one base away suggests this may be a read error. The chain uses TRBV27 and TRBJ1-5, with D tentatively TRBD1 (6 bases). The germline V and J ends were trimmed by 4 bases and 11 bases, with 18 bases remaining between them. Germline-derived CDR1 and CDR2 are MNHEY and SMNVEV (reference sequence). The CDR3 sequence is 14 residues long. CDR3 nucleotides: TGTGCCAGCAGTTCGACAGGAGGTGTTCGGTCCCAGCATTTT. Protein sequence: CASSSTGGVRSQHF.

This clonotype showed up just a few times. The rearrangement links TRBV5-5 to TRBJ2-3; perhaps D is TRBD1 or TRBD2 (5 bases each). Germline V gene data show CDR1 as SGHKS and CDR2 as YYEKEE (reference sequence). This CDR3 is 13 amino acids long. V dropped 4 bases and J dropped 0 bases, with 6 bases sitting between them. Here the CDR3 reads CASSRDSTDTQYF. The CDR3 DNA is TGTGCCAGCAGCCGGGACAGCACAGATACGCAGTATTTT. The full variable domain, with the rest looked up from reference TRBV5-5 and TRBJ2-3, is DAGVTQSPTHLIKTRGQQVTLRCSPISGHKSVSWYQQVLGQGPQFIFQYYEKEERGRGNFPDRFSARQFPNYSSELNVNALLLGDSALYLCASSRDSTDTQYFGPGTRLTVL.

Many counts were recorded for this clonotype. This rearrangement joins TRBV12-3 or TRBV12-4 to TRBJ2-6, with a tentative D call TRBD1 (5 bases). Deletions cut 5 bases from V and 4 bases from J, with 12 bases between. The CDR3 loop spans 15 amino acids. The CDR3 nucleotides are TGTGCCAGCAGTCCACTGACAGCCGGGGCCAACGTCCTGACTTTC. Its protein is CASSPLTAGANVLTF.